The clone carrying this T cell receptor beta chain was recorded at least ten times. TCRdb recomputed calls from the PCR reads with MiXCR, one row per CDR3 protein. The repertoire holds approximately 500,000 distinct CDR3 sequences, with 20% to 25% as singletons. Trimming stripped 7 bases from V and 3 bases from J, with 9 bases between. In germline, CDR1 is KGHDR, CDR2 SFDVKD. The CDR3 contains 13 residues. These data are taken from a study of molecular identifiers for immune sequencing clone quantification. The overall study: Replicate RNA came from 20,000 or 100,000 naive CD8 cells and was split five ways, and four parts were sequenced.

The clonotype was recovered from a human donor in good health. Some libraries in this study had Jurkat cell RNA spiked in. The chain couples TRBV24-1 to TRBJ1-5; D not certain. Input material: naive CD8+ T cells from blood, with Jurkat cell RNA spiked in. Subset defined: FACS-sorted CD8+CD4-CCR7+CD45RA+ naive T cells. CDR3 DNA sequence: TGTGCCACCAGCGACGGAGACAATCAGCCCCAGCATTTT. Protein product: CATSDGDNQPQHF.